Below, 10 T cell receptor beta chains from the same sample are listed, as sequenced in a study of T cells in women clearing cervical HPV infection. Assay: immunoSEQ multiplex PCR; the TCRdb copy retains only in-frame clones and omits some. The sample table sets out some 32,000 clones. The sequenced material came from blood buffy coat. The receptors derive from a woman aged 18 to 75 with a cervical HPV16 infection that either progressed to CIN3+ or cleared (not recorded which).

To note about this clone: The CDR3 goes on 3 residues after the read ends, and that part is filled in from the germline J gene. The rearrangement links TRBV5-1 to TRBJ2-1; the match to TRBD2 covers 10 bases. Germline lookup yields CDR1 SGHRS and CDR2 YFSETQ. V shed 4 bases and J 3 bases; nucleotides not matched to a gene: 1. The CDR3 runs to 14 residues. The CDR3 bases that were read are TGCGCCAGCAGCCCTAGCGGGGGCTACAATGAG. Encoded protein: CASSPSGGYNE. The full CDR3 reads CASSPSGGYNEQFF.

Regarding this clone: Sequencing ends 3 residues short of the CDR3 end; the germline J gene provides the rest. The chain employs TRBV20-1 and TRBJ2-1, with 7 positions matching TRBD1. CDR1 and CDR2 from the germline V gene are DFQATT and SNEGSKA (reference sequence). This CDR3 has 13 residues. V lost 6 bases and J lost 5; bases outside the gene matches: 7. Incomplete CDR3 DNA: TGCAGTGCCCTACAGGGGATCAACAATGAG. Translated, it gives CSALQGINNE. The full CDR3 protein is CSALQGINNEQFF.

Regarding this clone: The sequenced fragment ends 3 residues before the CDR3 boundary, so the rest is inferred from the germline J gene. This chain connects TRBV3-1 (or the pseudogene TRBV3-2) to TRBJ2-2, with D possibly being TRBD1 or TRBD2 (6 bases each). Trimming removed 4 bases at V and 6 bases at J, with 18 bases between. The CDR3 runs to 16 residues. Germline V lookup: CDR1 LGHDT, CDR2 YNNKEL (reference sequence). CDR3 DNA (partial): TGTGCCAGCAGCCCCCTTGAGTCGGAGGGGGCCGGGGAG. Its protein product is CASSPLESEGAGE. The complete CDR3 protein is CASSPLESEGAGELFF.

A word on this clone: The read falls 3 residues short of the CDR3 end, and the missing part is taken from the germline J gene. The chain employs TRBV5-1 and TRBJ1-4; D perhaps matches TRBD1 (6 bases). This CDR3 is 15 amino acids long. V shed 3 bases and J shed 1 base, with 10 bases lying between them. CDR1 is SGHRS and CDR2 is YFSETQ in the germline V gene. CDR3 sequence reads: CASSSEGGTNEKLFF. CDR3 DNA, as far as it was read: TGCGCCAGCAGCTCCGAAGGGGGAACTAATGAAAAA.

Regarding this clone: The DNA ends 3 residues before the CDR3 does, and the rest of the CDR3 is filled in from the germline J gene. V and J are TRBV6-1 and TRBJ1-4; D gene unclear. This CDR3 is 15 amino acids long. Germline lookup yields CDR1 MNHNS and CDR2 SASEGT. Trimming took off 1 base at V and 0 bases at J, with 6 bases between the two ends. CDR3 region: CASSEVSATNEKLFF. The part of the CDR3 DNA that was read is TGTGCCAGCAGTGAAGTTTCGGCAACTAATGAAAAA.

Concerning this clone itself: The read gets to within 3 residues of the CDR3 end, and the germline J gene fills in the rest. V gene TRBV5-1 combines with J gene TRBJ2-3, with D possibly being TRBD2 (5 bases). The CDR3 length is 18 residues. CDR1 and CDR2 (germline): SGHRS, YFSETQ. CDR3 DNA, as far as it was read: TGCGCCAGCAGCTTGAGGTCCCGGACTGAAAATAGCAATCAGCCG. It yields the protein CASSLRSRTENSNQP. In full, the CDR3 is CASSLRSRTENSNQPQYF.

Comment on this clone: The DNA ends 3 residues before the CDR3 does, and the rest of the CDR3 is filled in from the germline J gene. The genes are TRBV20-1 and TRBJ1-5; D unclear. V lost 6 bases and J lost 3, with 18 bases in between. Germline V gene sequence: CDR1 DFQATT, CDR2 SNEGSKA (reference sequence). The CDR3 totals 15 residues. This CDR3 is CSAIFGQIINQPQHF. The CDR3 DNA, read in part, is TGCAGTGCCATTTTTGGGCAGATAATCAATCAGCCC.

The CDR3 DNA, read in part, is TGTGCCAGCAGCTTAGATATCCGGGACGAG. Amino acids: CASSLDIRDE. The full-length CDR3 reads as CASSLDIRDEQYF. V is TRBV7-8 and J is TRBJ2-7; D gene unclear. The read ends 3 residues early relative to the CDR3; the germline J gene fills the gap. Trimming took 1 base from V and 5 from J, leaving 9 bases between them. CDR1 SGHVS and CDR2 FQNEAQ come from the germline V gene. The CDR3 totals 13 residues.

Partial CDR3 DNA: TGCAGTGCTAGTAGCCGAGGTGAA. Amino acids: CSASSRGE. The CDR3 reads in full as CSASSRGEAFF. The chain employs TRBV20-1 and TRBJ1-1; D not resolved. The CDR3 is cut off 3 residues early in the read; its end comes from the germline J gene. V gave up 3 bases and J gave up 7 bases, with 9 bases separating them. Germline V gives CDR1 DFQATT, CDR2 SNEGSKA (reference sequence). This CDR3 has 11 amino acids.

Regarding this clone: The CDR3 end is not reached by the read, which stops 3 residues before it; the germline J gene fills it in. This chain joins TRBV28 and TRBJ2-7; a possible D gene is TRBD2 (6 bases). Germline loops: CDR1 MDHEN, CDR2 SYDVKM. The V end was cut by 6 bases, the J end by 6 bases, with 18 bases between. The CDR3 has 14 amino acids. The CDR3 spells CASRGLPPGSEQYF. CDR3 bases read: TGTGCCAGCAGGGGACTCCCGCCCGGGAGCGAG.